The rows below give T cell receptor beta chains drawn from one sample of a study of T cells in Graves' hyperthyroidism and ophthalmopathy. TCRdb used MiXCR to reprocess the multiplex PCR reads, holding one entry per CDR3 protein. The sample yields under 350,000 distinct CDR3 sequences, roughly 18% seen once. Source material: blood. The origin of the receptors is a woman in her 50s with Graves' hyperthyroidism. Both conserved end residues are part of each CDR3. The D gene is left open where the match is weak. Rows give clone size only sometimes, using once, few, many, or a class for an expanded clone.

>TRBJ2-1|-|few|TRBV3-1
TGTGCCAGCAGCCAAGGTTCTCCAGTCCATGAGCAGTTCTTC
CASSQGSPVHEQFF
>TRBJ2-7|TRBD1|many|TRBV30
TGTGCCTGGAGTGTAGGGCCGGGACAGAGAACCTACGAGCAGTACTTC
CAWSVGPGQRTYEQYF
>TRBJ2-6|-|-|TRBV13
TGTGCCAGCAGCCCTGGCCACGAGGGCTCTGGGGCCAACGTCCTGACTTTC
CASSPGHEGSGANVLTF
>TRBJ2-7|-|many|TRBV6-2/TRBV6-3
TGTGCCAGCAGTTACGGGGAGGGGGTCTCCTACGAGCAGTACTTC
CASSYGEGVSYEQYF
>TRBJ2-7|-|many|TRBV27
TGTGCCAGCAGTTTATCGCCCACAGGCGTCTCCGAGCAGTACTTC
CASSLSPTGVSEQYF
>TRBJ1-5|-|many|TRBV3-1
TGTGCCAGCAGCGTTGACTACGGAAATCAGCCCCAGCATTTT
CASSVDYGNQPQHF
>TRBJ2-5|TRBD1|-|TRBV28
TGTGCCAGCAGTTTGGACAGGGATCGCCAGTACTTC
CASSLDRDRQYF
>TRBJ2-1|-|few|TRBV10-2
TGCGCCAGCAGTGAGGTGGGCCTCCGCCATGAGCAGTTCTTC
CASSEVGLRHEQFF
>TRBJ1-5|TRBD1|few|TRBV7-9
TGTGCCAGCAGCAAGACAGGGCGGGAGCCCCAGCATTTT
CASSKTGREPQHF
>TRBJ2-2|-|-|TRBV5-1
TGCGCCAGCAGCCTAAACGCAGGGGCGTTGAACACCGGGGAGCTGTTTTTT
CASSLNAGALNTGELFF
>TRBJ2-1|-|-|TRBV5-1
TGCGCCAGCAGCTTGCCGGGGGTTTCGAGCTCCTACAATGAGCAGTTCTTC
CASSLPGVSSSYNEQFF
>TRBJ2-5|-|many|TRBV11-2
TGTGCCAGCAGCTTAGGCAGACAAGAGACCCAGTACTTC
CASSLGRQETQYF
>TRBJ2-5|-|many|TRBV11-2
TGTGCCAGCAGCCTAGATCAAGAGACCCAGTACTTC
CASSLDQETQYF
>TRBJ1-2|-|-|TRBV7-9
TGTGCCAGCAGCCTGGGAGGGTTCGGCTACACCTTC
CASSLGGFGYTF
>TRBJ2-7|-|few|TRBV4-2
TGTGCCAGCAGCCAAGAAAGCGGGACAGCTTACGAGCAGTACTTC
CASSQESGTAYEQYF
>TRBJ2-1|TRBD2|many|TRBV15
TGTGCCACCAGCAGAGAGCTAGCGGGAGGGCTCAATGAGCAGTTCTTC
CATSRELAGGLNEQFF
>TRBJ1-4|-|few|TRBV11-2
TGTGCCAGCAGCTTATGGGGGGGTGAAAAACTGTTTTTT
CASSLWGGEKLFF
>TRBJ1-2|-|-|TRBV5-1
TGCGCCAGCAGCTTGGGCACGGGCATGGGCTACACCTTC
CASSLGTGMGYTF
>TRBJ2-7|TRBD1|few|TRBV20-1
TGCAGTGCTGCTGGATCCACAGGGGCCGGGTACGAGCAGTACTTC
CSAAGSTGAGYEQYF
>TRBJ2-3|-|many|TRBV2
TGTGCCAGCTGTGGCGAGGGCACAGATACGCAGTATTTT
CASCGEGTDTQYF
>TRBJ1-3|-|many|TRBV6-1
TGTGCCAGCAGTTACGACAGGCCCGAAAGGGGAAACACCATATATTTT
CASSYDRPERGNTIYF
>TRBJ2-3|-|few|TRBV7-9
TGTGCCAGCAGCGAAGGGACTTCCTTCCTAGATACGCAGTATTTT
CASSEGTSFLDTQYF
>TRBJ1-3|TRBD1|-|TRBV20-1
TGCAGTGCTAGCGGACAGGGGGCTTGGGGAAACACCATATATTTT
CSASGQGAWGNTIYF
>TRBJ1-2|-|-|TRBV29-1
TGCAGCGACCAGGACGGAACTAACTATGGCTACACCTTC
CSDQDGTNYGYTF
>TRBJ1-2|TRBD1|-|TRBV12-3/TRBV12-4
TGCGCCGCGGGACAGGACTATGGCTACACCTTC
CAAGQDYGYTF
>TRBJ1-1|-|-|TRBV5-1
TGCGCCAGCAGCTTGTTCCGGGCGAGCACTGAAGCTTTCTTT
CASSLFRASTEAFF
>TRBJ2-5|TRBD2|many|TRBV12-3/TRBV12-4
TGTGCCAGCATGACTAGCGGGGGCCAAGAGACCCAGTACTTC
CASMTSGGQETQYF
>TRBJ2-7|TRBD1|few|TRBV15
TGTGCCACCAGCAGAGATCCCACAGGGGCCATCTACGAGCAGTACTTC
CATSRDPTGAIYEQYF
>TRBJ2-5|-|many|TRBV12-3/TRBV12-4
TGTGCCAGCAGTTCCCCAGGGGAGTGGGGGGAGACCCAGTACTTC
CASSSPGEWGETQYF
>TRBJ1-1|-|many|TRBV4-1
TGCGCCAGCAGCCAAGATGGAGGAGGGAGCACTGAAGCTTTCTTT
CASSQDGGGSTEAFF
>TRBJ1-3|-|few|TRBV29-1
TGCAGCGTTGAAGATTTCGGGGCGGGAAACACCATATATTTT
CSVEDFGAGNTIYF
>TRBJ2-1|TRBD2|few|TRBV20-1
TGCAGTGCTAGAGATCCTAGCGGGGGGTTTGGTGAGCAGTTCTTC
CSARDPSGGFGEQFF
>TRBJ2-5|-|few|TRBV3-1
TGTGCCAGCAGCCAGACACAGGGTGTTCGGGAGACCCAGTACTTC
CASSQTQGVRETQYF